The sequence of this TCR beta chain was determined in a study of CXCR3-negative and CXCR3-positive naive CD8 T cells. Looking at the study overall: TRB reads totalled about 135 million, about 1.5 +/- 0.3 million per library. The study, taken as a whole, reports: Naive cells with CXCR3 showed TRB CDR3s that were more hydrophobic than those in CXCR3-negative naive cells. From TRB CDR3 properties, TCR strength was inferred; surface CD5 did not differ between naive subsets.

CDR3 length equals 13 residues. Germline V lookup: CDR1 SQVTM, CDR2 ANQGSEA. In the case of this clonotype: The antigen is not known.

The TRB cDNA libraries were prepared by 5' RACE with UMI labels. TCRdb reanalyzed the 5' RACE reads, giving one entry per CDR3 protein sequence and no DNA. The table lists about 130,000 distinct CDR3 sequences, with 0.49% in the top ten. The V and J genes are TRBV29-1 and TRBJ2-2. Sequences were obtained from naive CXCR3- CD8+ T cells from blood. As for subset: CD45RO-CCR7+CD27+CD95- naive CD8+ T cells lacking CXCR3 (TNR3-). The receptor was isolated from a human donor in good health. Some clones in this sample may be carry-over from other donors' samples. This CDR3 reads CSVPNGVTGELFF.